This section outlines one T cell receptor beta chain sequence together with its context. Trimming shortened V by 3 bases and J by 5 bases, and 10 bases separated the two germline ends. The CDR3 runs 13 residues. Germline V gene lookup returns CDR1 SGHTA and CDR2 FQGNSA. This sample was taken from a study of blood T cell repertoires in COVID-19. Study at large: Acute and convalescent COVID-19 specimens originated in the United States, Italy and Spain.

Assay: immunoSEQ multiplex PCR; the TCRdb copy retains only in-frame clones and omits some. The sample holds 200,000 to 250,000 clones, approximately 87% seen once. The genes are TRBV7-2 and TRBJ1-2; D not certain. Sequencing was done on a sample of PBMCs or T cells enriched from blood (not recorded which). This receptor was obtained from a woman aged 50 to 60 in a cohort exposed to, infected with or recovered from COVID-19 (not recorded which). In DNA form, the CDR3 reads TGTGCCAGCAGCTTGTCCAGGCTTTATGGCTACACCTTC. This sequence encodes CASSLSRLYGYTF.